This is a list of T cell receptor beta chains from one sample in a study of blood T cell repertoires in COVID-19. TCRdb's copy holds only in-frame clones and misses some; the assay was immunoSEQ multiplex PCR. The top ten clones hold approximately 3% of a sample with about 200,000 clones, around four fifths of them seen once. What was sequenced was peripheral blood. These receptors were obtained from an elderly woman with active or convalescent COVID-19. Each CDR3 is given with its conserved first and last residue. A D gene is named only where the DNA matches it firmly. Size values are once, few and many counts, or a class for expanded clones, and some rows have none.

d_call: NA
j_call: TRBJ2-5
clone_size: NA
v_call: TRBV11-3
cdr3_nt: TGTGCCAGCAGCCCCACAGGGACGGCTCGGGAGACCCAGTACTTC
cdr3_aa: CASSPTGTARETQYF

d_call: NA
j_call: TRBJ1-5
clone_size: few
v_call: TRBV28
cdr3_nt: TGTGCCAGCAGAGTGGTAGGGGGAACAGATAGCAATCAGCCCCAGCATTTT
cdr3_aa: CASRVVGGTDSNQPQHF

d_call: NA
j_call: TRBJ2-5
clone_size: NA
v_call: TRBV13
cdr3_nt: TGTGCCAGCAGCTTCAACAGACCCCCCACCCAGTACTTC
cdr3_aa: CASSFNRPPTQYF

d_call: TRBD2
j_call: TRBJ2-7
clone_size: NA
v_call: TRBV25-1
cdr3_nt: TGTGCCAGCAGTGAATGGGGCAGTGGGGGGGTCGAGCAGTACTTC
cdr3_aa: CASSEWGSGGVEQYF

d_call: NA
j_call: TRBJ1-6
clone_size: NA
v_call: TRBV9
cdr3_nt: TGTGCCAGCAGCGTAGATGGCCTCCCTCTTTCACCCCTCCACTTT
cdr3_aa: CASSVDGLPLSPLHF

d_call: TRBD1
j_call: TRBJ2-2
clone_size: once
v_call: TRBV10-3
cdr3_nt: TGTGCCATCAGTGCTAAGGGGGCGCCCACCGGGGAGCTGTTTTTT
cdr3_aa: CAISAKGAPTGELFF

d_call: NA
j_call: TRBJ1-6
clone_size: NA
v_call: TRBV30
cdr3_nt: TGTGCCTGGAGTGTGGGGGGGGGCAGGGCTTCACCCCTCCACTTT
cdr3_aa: CAWSVGGGRASPLHF

d_call: TRBD1
j_call: TRBJ2-2
clone_size: NA
v_call: TRBV9
cdr3_nt: TGTGCCAGCAGCCTCACCGACAGGGCATTCGGAACCGGGGAGCTGTTTTTT
cdr3_aa: CASSLTDRAFGTGELFF

d_call: TRBD1
j_call: TRBJ1-2
clone_size: few
v_call: TRBV28
cdr3_nt: TGTGCCAGCAGTTCCCCAGGGGGTGGTGGCTACACCTTC
cdr3_aa: CASSSPGGGGYTF

d_call: NA
j_call: TRBJ1-5
clone_size: NA
v_call: TRBV19
cdr3_nt: TGTGCCAGTAGTTCCAGGGATCAGCCCCAGCATTTT
cdr3_aa: CASSSRDQPQHF

d_call: TRBD2
j_call: TRBJ2-3
clone_size: NA
v_call: TRBV5-1
cdr3_nt: TGCGCCAGCAGCTTGGATATTAATAGCGGGGTGGGTACAGATACGCAGTATTTT
cdr3_aa: CASSLDINSGVGTDTQYF

d_call: NA
j_call: TRBJ1-2
clone_size: NA
v_call: TRBV21-1
cdr3_nt: TGTGCCAGCAGCAAAAGGGAGGGACAGGGGGCGCAGGGCTACACCTTC
cdr3_aa: CASSKREGQGAQGYTF

d_call: TRBD2
j_call: TRBJ2-3
clone_size: NA
v_call: TRBV5-6
cdr3_nt: TGTGCCAGCAGCTTCGATCTACGGGGGGATAGCACAGATACGCAGTATTTT
cdr3_aa: CASSFDLRGDSTDTQYF

d_call: TRBD1
j_call: TRBJ1-1
clone_size: NA
v_call: TRBV19
cdr3_nt: TGTGCCAGTAGTACCCATCCGGGACAGAAAATGAACACTGAAGCTTTCTTT
cdr3_aa: CASSTHPGQKMNTEAFF

d_call: TRBD2
j_call: TRBJ2-5
clone_size: NA
v_call: TRBV4-3
cdr3_nt: TGCGCCAGCAGCCAGGCGACTAGCGGAGGCCAAGAGACCCAGTACTTC
cdr3_aa: CASSQATSGGQETQYF

d_call: NA
j_call: TRBJ1-1
clone_size: NA
v_call: TRBV27
cdr3_nt: TGTGCCAGCAGTCCCTCAGACAGATCGGGTGAAGCTTTCTTT
cdr3_aa: CASSPSDRSGEAFF

d_call: NA
j_call: TRBJ1-6
clone_size: NA
v_call: TRBV3-1/TRBV3-2
cdr3_nt: TGTGCCAGCAGCCTCGAGGAGGATAATTCACCCCTCCACTTT
cdr3_aa: CASSLEEDNSPLHF

d_call: NA
j_call: TRBJ1-6
clone_size: NA
v_call: TRBV9
cdr3_nt: TGTGCCAGCAGCGTAGCGGCGGAAAATTCACCCCTCCACTTT
cdr3_aa: CASSVAAENSPLHF

d_call: NA
j_call: TRBJ2-7
clone_size: once
v_call: TRBV3-1/TRBV3-2
cdr3_nt: TGTGCCAGCAGCCGCGGTACCTACGAGCAGTACTTC
cdr3_aa: CASSRGTYEQYF

d_call: NA
j_call: TRBJ1-1
clone_size: NA
v_call: TRBV11-2
cdr3_nt: TGTGCCAGCAGCCCGACAAAAACCAGGGGTACGGGTGAAGCTTTCTTT
cdr3_aa: CASSPTKTRGTGEAFF

d_call: NA
j_call: TRBJ2-1
clone_size: NA
v_call: TRBV19
cdr3_nt: TGTGCCAGTAGTATAGGTAGCGGCCCCTACAATGAGCAGTTCTTC
cdr3_aa: CASSIGSGPYNEQFF

d_call: NA
j_call: TRBJ1-1
clone_size: NA
v_call: TRBV2
cdr3_nt: TGTGCCAGCAGAGCGACAGGATGGAACACTGAAGCTTTCTTT
cdr3_aa: CASRATGWNTEAFF

d_call: NA
j_call: TRBJ1-2
clone_size: NA
v_call: TRBV6-5
cdr3_nt: TGTGCCAGCACCCGGGGCTATGGCTACACCTTC
cdr3_aa: CASTRGYGYTF

d_call: TRBD1
j_call: TRBJ1-2
clone_size: NA
v_call: TRBV28
cdr3_nt: TGTGCCAGCGGGGACAGTAACTATGGCTACACCTTC
cdr3_aa: CASGDSNYGYTF